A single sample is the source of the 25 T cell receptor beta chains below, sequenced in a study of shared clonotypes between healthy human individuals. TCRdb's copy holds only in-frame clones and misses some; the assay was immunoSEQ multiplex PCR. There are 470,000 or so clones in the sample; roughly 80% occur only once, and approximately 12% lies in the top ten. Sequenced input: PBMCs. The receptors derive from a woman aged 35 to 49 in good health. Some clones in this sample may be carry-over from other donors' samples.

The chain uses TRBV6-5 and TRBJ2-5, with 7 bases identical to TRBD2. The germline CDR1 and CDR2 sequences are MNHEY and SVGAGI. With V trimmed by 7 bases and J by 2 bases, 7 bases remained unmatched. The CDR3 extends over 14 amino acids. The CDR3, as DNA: TGTGCCAGCAATAGACTAGCCCGTCAAGAGACCCAGTACTTC. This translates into CASNRLARQETQYF.

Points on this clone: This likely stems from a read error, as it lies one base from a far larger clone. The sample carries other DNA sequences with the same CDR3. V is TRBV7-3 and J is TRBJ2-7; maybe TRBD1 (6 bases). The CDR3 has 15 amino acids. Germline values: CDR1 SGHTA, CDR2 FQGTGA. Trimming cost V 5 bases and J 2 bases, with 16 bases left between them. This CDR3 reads CASSPQGGNTYEQYF. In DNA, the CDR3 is TGTGCCAGCAGCCCACAGGGTGGCAACACCTACGAGCAGTACTTC.

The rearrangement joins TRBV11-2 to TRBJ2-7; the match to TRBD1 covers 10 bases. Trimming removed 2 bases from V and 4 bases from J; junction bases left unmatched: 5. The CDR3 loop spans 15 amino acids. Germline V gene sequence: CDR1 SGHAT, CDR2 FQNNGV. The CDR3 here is CASSLTGTGEYEQYF. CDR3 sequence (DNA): TGTGCCAGCAGCTTAACCGGGACAGGGGAGTACGAGCAGTACTTC. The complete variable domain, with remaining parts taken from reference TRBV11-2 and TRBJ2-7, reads EAGVAQSPRYKIIEKRQSVAFWCNPISGHATLYWYQQILGQGPKLLIQFQNNGVVDDSQLPKDRFSAERLKGVDSTLKIQPAKLEDSAVYLCASSLTGTGEYEQYFGPGTRLTVT.

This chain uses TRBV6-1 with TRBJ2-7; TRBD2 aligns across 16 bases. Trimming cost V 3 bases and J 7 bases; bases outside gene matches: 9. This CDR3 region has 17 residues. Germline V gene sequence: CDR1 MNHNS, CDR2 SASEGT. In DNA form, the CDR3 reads TGTGCCAGCAGTGATAGGGGACTAGCGGGAGGGCCTCAAGAGCAGTACTTC. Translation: CASSDRGLAGGPQEQYF.

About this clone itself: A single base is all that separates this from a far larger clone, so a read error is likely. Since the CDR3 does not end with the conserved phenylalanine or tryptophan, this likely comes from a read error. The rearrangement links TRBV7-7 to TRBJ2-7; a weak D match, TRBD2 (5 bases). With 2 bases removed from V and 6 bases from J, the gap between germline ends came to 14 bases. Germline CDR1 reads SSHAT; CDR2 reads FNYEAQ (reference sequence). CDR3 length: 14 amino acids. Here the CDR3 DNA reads TGTGCCAGCAGCTTACAACCGGGGTCGAGCGAGCAGTACTCC. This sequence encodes CASSLQPGSSEQYS.

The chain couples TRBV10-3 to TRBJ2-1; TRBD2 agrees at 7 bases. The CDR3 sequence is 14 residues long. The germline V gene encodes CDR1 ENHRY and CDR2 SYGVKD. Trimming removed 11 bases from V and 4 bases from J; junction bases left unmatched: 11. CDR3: CAASGTGSYNEQFF. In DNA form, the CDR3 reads TGTGCCGCCAGCGGGACGGGGTCTTACAATGAGCAGTTCTTC.

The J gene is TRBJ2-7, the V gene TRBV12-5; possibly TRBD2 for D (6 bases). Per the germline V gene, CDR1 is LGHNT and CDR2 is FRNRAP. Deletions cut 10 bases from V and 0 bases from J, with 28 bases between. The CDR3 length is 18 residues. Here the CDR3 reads CATGNLDRSGEGSYEQYF. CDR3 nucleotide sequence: TGTGCTACAGGGAATCTCGACAGATCGGGAGAGGGCTCCTACGAGCAGTACTTC.

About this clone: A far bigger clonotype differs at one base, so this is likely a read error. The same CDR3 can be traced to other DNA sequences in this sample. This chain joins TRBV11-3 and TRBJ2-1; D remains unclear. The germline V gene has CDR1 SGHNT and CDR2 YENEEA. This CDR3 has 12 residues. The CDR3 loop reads CASSLGDNEQFF. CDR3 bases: TGTGCAAGCAGCTTAGGAGACAATGAGCAGTTCTTC.

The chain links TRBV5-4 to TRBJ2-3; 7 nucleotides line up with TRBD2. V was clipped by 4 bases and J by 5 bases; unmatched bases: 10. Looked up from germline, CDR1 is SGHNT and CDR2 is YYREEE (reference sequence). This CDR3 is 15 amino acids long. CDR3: CASSPGGARLDTQYF. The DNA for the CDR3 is TGTGCCAGCAGCCCGGGGGGAGCGAGGTTAGATACGCAGTATTTT.

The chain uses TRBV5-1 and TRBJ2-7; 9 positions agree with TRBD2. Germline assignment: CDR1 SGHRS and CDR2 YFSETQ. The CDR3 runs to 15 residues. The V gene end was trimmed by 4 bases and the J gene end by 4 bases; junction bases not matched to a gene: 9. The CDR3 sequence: CASSVLSGSVYEQYF. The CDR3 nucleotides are TGCGCCAGCAGCGTTCTTAGCGGGAGTGTATACGAGCAGTACTTC.

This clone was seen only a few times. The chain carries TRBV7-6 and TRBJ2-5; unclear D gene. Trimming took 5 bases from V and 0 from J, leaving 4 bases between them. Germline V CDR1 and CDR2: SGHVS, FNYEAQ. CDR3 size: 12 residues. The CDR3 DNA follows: TGTGCCAGCAGCCCGTACCAAGAGACCCAGTACTTC. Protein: CASSPYQETQYF.

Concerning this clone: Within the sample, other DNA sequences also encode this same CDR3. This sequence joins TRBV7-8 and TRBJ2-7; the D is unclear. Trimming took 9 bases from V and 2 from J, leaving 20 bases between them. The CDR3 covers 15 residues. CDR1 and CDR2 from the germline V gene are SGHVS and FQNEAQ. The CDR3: CASSSLRYSPYEQYF. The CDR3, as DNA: TGTGCCAGTAGTTCCCTCCGCTACTCACCCTACGAGCAGTACTTC.

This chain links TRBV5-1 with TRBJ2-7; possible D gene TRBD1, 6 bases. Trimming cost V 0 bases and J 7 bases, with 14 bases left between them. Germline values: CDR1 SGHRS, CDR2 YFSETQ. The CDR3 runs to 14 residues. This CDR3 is CASSLAVGAWEQYF. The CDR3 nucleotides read TGCGCCAGCAGCTTGGCCGTGGGGGCGTGGGAGCAGTACTTC.

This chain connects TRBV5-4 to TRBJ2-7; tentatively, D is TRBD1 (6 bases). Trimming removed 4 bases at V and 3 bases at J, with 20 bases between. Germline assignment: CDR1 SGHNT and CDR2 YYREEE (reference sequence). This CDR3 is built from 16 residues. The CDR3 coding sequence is TGTGCCAGCAGCCCTTCCGGGGCTGGACAGAACTACGAGCAGTACTTC. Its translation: CASSPSGAGQNYEQYF.

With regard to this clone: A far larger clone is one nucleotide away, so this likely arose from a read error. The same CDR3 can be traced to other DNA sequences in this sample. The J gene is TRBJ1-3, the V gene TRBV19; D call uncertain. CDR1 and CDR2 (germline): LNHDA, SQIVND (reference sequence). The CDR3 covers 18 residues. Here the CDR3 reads CATRLGGRLRSSGNTIYF. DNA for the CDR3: TGTGCCACCCGCCTGGGAGGCAGACTCCGAAGCTCTGGGAACACCATATATTTT.

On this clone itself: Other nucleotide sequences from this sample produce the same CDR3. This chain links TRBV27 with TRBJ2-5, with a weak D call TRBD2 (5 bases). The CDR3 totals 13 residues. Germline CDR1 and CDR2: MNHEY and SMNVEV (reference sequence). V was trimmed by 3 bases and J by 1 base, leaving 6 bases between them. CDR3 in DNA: TGTGCCAGCAGTTTCCGGGGCCAAGAGACCCAGTACTTC. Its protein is CASSFRGQETQYF.

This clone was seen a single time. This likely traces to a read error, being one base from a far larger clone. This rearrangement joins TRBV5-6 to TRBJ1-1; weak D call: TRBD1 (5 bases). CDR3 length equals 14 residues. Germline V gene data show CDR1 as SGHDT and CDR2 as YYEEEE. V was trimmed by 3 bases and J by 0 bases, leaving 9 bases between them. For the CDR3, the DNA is TGTGCCAGCAGCTACCCGGACATGAACACTGAAGCTTTCTTT. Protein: CASSYPDMNTEAFF.

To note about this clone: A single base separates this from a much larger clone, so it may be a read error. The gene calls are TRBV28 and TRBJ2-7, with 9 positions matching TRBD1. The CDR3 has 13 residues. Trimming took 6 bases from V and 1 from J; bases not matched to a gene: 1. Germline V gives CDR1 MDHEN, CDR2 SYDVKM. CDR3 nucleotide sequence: TGTGCCAGCAGGGGGACAGGGTCCTACGAGCAGTACTTC. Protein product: CASRGTGSYEQYF.

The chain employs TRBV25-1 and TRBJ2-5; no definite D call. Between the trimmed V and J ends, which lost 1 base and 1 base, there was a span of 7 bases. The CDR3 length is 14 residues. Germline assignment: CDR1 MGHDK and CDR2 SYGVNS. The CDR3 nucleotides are TGTGCCAGCAGTGAATTGAAGGGCCAAGAGACCCAGTACTTC. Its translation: CASSELKGQETQYF.

The CDR3 coding sequence is TGTGCCACCTATGCGACAGATTTGAACGAGCAGTACTTC. It is translated as CATYATDLNEQYF. The chain couples TRBV28 to TRBJ2-7, with D possibly matching TRBD1 (5 bases). The germline V and J ends were trimmed by 10 bases and 5 bases, with 18 bases remaining between them. Germline lookup yields CDR1 MDHEN and CDR2 SYDVKM. CDR3 length: 13 amino acids.

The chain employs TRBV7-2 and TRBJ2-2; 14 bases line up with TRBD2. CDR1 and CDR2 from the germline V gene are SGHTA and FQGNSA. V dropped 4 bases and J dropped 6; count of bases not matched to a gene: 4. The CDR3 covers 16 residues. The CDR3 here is CASSWTSGRLAGELFF. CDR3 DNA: TGTGCCAGCAGCTGGACTAGCGGGAGGCTGGCCGGGGAGCTGTTTTTT. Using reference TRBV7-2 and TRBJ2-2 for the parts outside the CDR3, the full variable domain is GAGVSQSPSNKVTEKGKDVELRCDPISGHTALYWYRQSLGQGLEFLIYFQGNSAPDKSGLPSDRFSAERTGGSVSTLTIQRTQQEDSAVYLCASSWTSGRLAGELFFGEGSRLTVL.

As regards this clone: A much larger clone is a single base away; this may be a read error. The CDR3 DNA follows: TGCGCCAGCAGCCAAGATGGCTTTGTGACAGATACGCAGTATTTT. Protein sequence: CASSQDGFVTDTQYF. V usage is TRBV4-3 and J usage is TRBJ2-3; D unresolved. CDR3 size: 15 residues. Between the trimmed V and J ends, which lost 0 bases and 3 bases, there was a span of 10 bases. Germline assignment: CDR1 LGHNA and CDR2 YSLEER.

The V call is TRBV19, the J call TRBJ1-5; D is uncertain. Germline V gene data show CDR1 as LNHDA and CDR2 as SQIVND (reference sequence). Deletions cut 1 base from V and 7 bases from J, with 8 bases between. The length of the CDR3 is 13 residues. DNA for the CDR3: TGTGCCAGTAGTATAGGGAGGATGCAGCCCCAGCATTTT. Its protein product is CASSIGRMQPQHF.

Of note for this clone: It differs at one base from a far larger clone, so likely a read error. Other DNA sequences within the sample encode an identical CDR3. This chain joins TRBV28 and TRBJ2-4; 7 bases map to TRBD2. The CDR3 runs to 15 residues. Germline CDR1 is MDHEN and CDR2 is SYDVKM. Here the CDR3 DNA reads TGCGCCAGCAGTTCACCTCTAGCGGTCAAAAACATTCAGTACTTC. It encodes CASSSPLAVKNIQYF.

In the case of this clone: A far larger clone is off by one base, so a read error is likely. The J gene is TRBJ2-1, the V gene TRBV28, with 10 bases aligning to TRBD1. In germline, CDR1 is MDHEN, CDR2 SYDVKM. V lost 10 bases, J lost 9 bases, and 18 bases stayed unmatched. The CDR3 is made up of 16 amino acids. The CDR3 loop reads CANRRTGGYSSAEQFF. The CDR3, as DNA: TGTGCCAACAGGCGGACAGGGGGTTATTCGTCGGCTGAGCAGTTCTTC.